This T cell receptor beta chain is drawn from a study of early T cells in non-severe SARS-CoV-2 infection. The germline CDR1 and CDR2 sequences are MNHEY and SMNVEV (reference sequence). Trimming took 6 bases from V and 5 from J, leaving 19 bases between them. This CDR3 region has 15 residues. MiXCR was run by TCRdb on the 5' RACE reads, yielding one entry per CDR3 protein. The sample shows tens of thousands of distinct CDR3 sequences, approximately 6.1% of them seen only once. The sample holds many counts of this clonotype. The TCR originated in an adult who was a healthcare worker with PCR-confirmed SARS-CoV-2 infection or an uninfected control (not recorded which). The sequencing here drew on whole blood, taken at baseline. This chain links TRBV27 with TRBJ1-1, with D possibly TRBD1 on 5 matching bases. CDR3 loop: CASSPGRVPGTEAFF. In nucleotides, the CDR3 is TGTGCCAGCAGCCCAGGGAGGGTTCCGGGGACTGAAGCTTTCTTT.